Below, 9 T cell receptor beta chains from the same sample are listed, as sequenced in a study of T cell responses to AZD1222 COVID-19 vaccine. The data were produced by immunoSEQ multiplex PCR, yet TCRdb's version contains in-frame clones alone and is incomplete. Of 190,000 or so clones detected, around nine tenths appear once; the ten largest clones hold 25% to 30%. Specimen: peripheral blood, collected 28 days after the second AZD1222 dose. Receptors originate from an adult who received the AZD1222 COVID-19 vaccine.

J is TRBJ1-6 and V is TRBV25-1; 8 bases are shared with TRBD1. Germline CDR1 and CDR2: MGHDK and SYGVNS. CDR3 length: 17 amino acids. The trim removed 2 bases at V and 2 bases at J, leaving 5 bases unmatched. The CDR3 loop reads CASSERDRPPYNSPLHF. The CDR3 nucleotides are TGTGCCAGCAGTGAAAGGGACAGGCCCCCCTATAATTCACCCCTCCACTTT.

This clone has just one count. The chain employs TRBV3-1 (or the pseudogene TRBV3-2) and TRBJ2-2; unclear D gene. The CDR3 length is 14 residues. The germline V gene encodes CDR1 LGHDT and CDR2 YNNKEL (reference sequence). V gave up 4 bases and J gave up 2 bases, with 8 bases separating them. The DNA for the CDR3 is TGTGCCAGCAGCCTCCTTCCCAACACCGGGGAGCTGTTTTTT. Translating it yields CASSLLPNTGELFF.

The genes are TRBV6-5 and TRBJ1-3; D gene uncertain. The CDR3 runs 14 residues. Germline CDR1 reads MNHEY; CDR2 reads SVGAGI. The V gene lost 5 bases and the J gene lost 0 bases, with 8 bases spanning the gap. The CDR3 loop reads CASSTLLSGNTIYF. In DNA form, the CDR3 reads TGTGCCAGCAGTACATTACTCTCTGGAAACACCATATATTTT.

V gene TRBV19 combines with J gene TRBJ1-1; 9 bases fit TRBD1. Germline V lookup: CDR1 LNHDA, CDR2 SQIVND (reference sequence). The V gene end was trimmed by 5 bases and the J gene end by 11 bases; junction bases not matched to a gene: 15. The CDR3 totals 15 residues. The CDR3 loop is CASSPSTGGRLDAFF. The CDR3 region has the DNA TGTGCCAGTAGTCCCTCGACAGGGGGAAGACTTGACGCTTTCTTT.

This clone was recorded a few times. The CDR3 is CASSQETGAHETQYF. CDR3 bases: TGCGCCAGCAGCCAAGAGACGGGAGCCCACGAGACCCAGTACTTC. The V gene is TRBV4-3, the J gene TRBJ2-5, with a tentative D call TRBD2 (6 bases). Germline V gives CDR1 LGHNA, CDR2 YSLEER. Trimming stripped 0 bases from V and 5 bases from J, with 13 bases between. The CDR3 runs 15 residues.

The rearrangement joins TRBV2 to TRBJ1-2; D not certain. Germline CDR1 SNHLY, CDR2 FYNNEI. Trimming left V 0 bases short and J 0 bases short, with 8 bases between. The CDR3 runs to 15 residues. CDR3 nucleotides: TGTGCCAGCAGTGAAGCGGGTGGAGCTAACTATGGCTACACCTTC. Translating it yields CASSEAGGANYGYTF. The full variable domain, in which reference TRBV2 and TRBJ1-2 provide the parts outside the CDR3, is EPEVTQTPSHQVTQMGQEVILRCVPISNHLYFYWYRQILGQKVEFLVSFYNNEISEKSEIFDDQFSVERPDGSNFTLKIRSTKLEDSAMYFCASSEAGGANYGYTFGSGTRLTVV.

The rearrangement links TRBV6-2 or TRBV6-3 to TRBJ2-2; 14 positions match TRBD2. This CDR3 has 19 amino acids. The J segment lost 6 bases and the V segment lost 2 bases, leaving 11 bases of the junction unmatched. CDR1 and CDR2 (germline): MNHEY, SVGEGT. This CDR3 is CASSYTRPGLAGVAGELFF. CDR3 DNA: TGTGCCAGCAGTTACACCAGACCGGGACTAGCGGGAGTGGCCGGGGAGCTGTTTTTT.

The rearrangement links TRBV28 to TRBJ2-7; no firm D call. Germline CDR1 MDHEN, CDR2 SYDVKM. Trimming removed 6 bases from V and 0 bases from J, with 9 bases in between. This CDR3 is 13 amino acids long. The CDR3 DNA sequence: TGTGCCAGCAGGTACTCCAGCTCCTACGAGCAGTACTTC. Translated, it gives CASRYSSSYEQYF.

The V call is TRBV19, the J call TRBJ1-5; 11 bases match TRBD1. Germline V gene data show CDR1 as LNHDA and CDR2 as SQIVND (reference sequence). The V segment lost 3 bases and the J segment 7 bases; nucleotides outside the gene matches: 5. This CDR3 comprises 15 residues. The CDR3 here is CASSIEGTGGQPQHF. Written as DNA, the CDR3 is TGTGCCAGTAGTATCGAGGGGACAGGGGGACAGCCCCAGCATTTT.